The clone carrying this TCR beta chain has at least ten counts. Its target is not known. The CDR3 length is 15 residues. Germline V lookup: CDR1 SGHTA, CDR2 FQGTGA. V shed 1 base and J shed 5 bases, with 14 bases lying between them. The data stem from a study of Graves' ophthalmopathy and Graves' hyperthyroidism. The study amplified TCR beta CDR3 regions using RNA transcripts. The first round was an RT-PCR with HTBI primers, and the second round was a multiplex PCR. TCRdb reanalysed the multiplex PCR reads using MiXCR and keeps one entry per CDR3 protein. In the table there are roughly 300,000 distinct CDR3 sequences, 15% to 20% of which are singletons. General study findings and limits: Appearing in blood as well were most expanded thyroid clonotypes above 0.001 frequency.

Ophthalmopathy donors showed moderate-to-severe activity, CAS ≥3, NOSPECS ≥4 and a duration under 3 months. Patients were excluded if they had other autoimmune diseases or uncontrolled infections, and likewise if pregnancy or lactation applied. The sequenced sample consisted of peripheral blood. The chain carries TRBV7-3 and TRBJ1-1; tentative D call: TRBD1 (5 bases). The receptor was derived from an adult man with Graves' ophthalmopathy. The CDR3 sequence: CASSLIGGRGTEAFF. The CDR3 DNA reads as TGTGCCAGCAGCTTAATTGGGGGAAGAGGAACTGAAGCTTTCTTT.